This is a list of T cell receptor beta chains from one sample in a study of T cells in Graves' hyperthyroidism and ophthalmopathy. Each CDR3 protein gets one entry after TCRdb re-called the multiplex PCR reads with MiXCR. The sample carries about half a million distinct CDR3 sequences, around 20% recorded once. Sequences were obtained from blood. Receptor source: a man between 18 and 29 years old with Graves' hyperthyroidism. CDR3s include the opening cysteine and the closing phenylalanine or tryptophan. A D gene is named only where the DNA matches it firmly.

>TRBV5-5|TRBJ2-2|TRBD1
CASSTGQGDDTGELFF
>TRBV6-1|TRBJ1-1|TRBD1
CASSAWTGGNTEAFF
>TRBV12-3/TRBV12-4|TRBJ2-5|TRBD2
CASSLGPAGSSETQYF
>TRBV10-2|TRBJ1-5|-
CASRQGTNQPQHF
>TRBV6-1|TRBJ2-7|-
CASSEVEGTYEQYF
>TRBV29-1|TRBJ1-2|TRBD1
CSVTQGAHGYTF
>TRBV6-1|TRBJ1-2|TRBD1
CASSGGQAYGYTF
>TRBV6-1|TRBJ1-1|TRBD1
CAARQGAVTEAFF
>TRBV19|TRBJ1-2|-
CASSKMGPDDYGYTF
>TRBV13|TRBJ2-1|TRBD2
CASSWRGAGEQFF
>TRBV6-1|TRBJ2-7|TRBD2
CASSGQRGTSYEQYF
>TRBV12-3/TRBV12-4|TRBJ1-1|-
CASSSQARLNTEAFF
>TRBV29-1|TRBJ1-2|TRBD1
CSVDGQETYGYTF
>TRBV6-1|TRBJ1-2|TRBD1
CASGDQQGNYGYTF
>TRBV5-1|TRBJ1-1|-
CASSSISDTEAFF
>TRBV20-1|TRBJ2-7|-
CSARGLPISYEQYF
>TRBV11-2|TRBJ1-6|-
CASSSEENSPLHF
>TRBV15|TRBJ1-2|-
CATSRVDGAYYGYTF
>TRBV12-3/TRBV12-4|TRBJ1-5|TRBD1
CASSLGDRGLRSNQPQHF
>TRBV7-9|TRBJ2-7|-
CASSSVGGEQYF
>TRBV30|TRBJ2-2|-
CAWSVGQSTGELFF
>TRBV24-1|TRBJ1-1|-
CATSDNYRKGNTEAFF
>TRBV11-2|TRBJ2-7|TRBD2
CASSHSGGGWEQYF
>TRBV12-3/TRBV12-4|TRBJ1-1|-
CASSPSSPNTEAFF
>TRBV6-1|TRBJ2-2|TRBD1
CASNRGLNTGELFF
>TRBV20-1|TRBJ1-2|-
CSARRKSYTF
>TRBV20-1|TRBJ1-5|TRBD1
CSARASDRGGNQPQHF
>TRBV6-1|TRBJ2-5|-
CASSPTGAIQETQCF
>TRBV4-1|TRBJ2-7|-
CASSQGAGGIYEQYF
>TRBV30|TRBJ2-5|-
CAWSIQETQYF
>TRBV27|TRBJ1-1|TRBD1
CASSSYRGWTEAFF
>TRBV5-1|TRBJ2-7|-
CASSSGRGATEYF
>TRBV28|TRBJ2-7|TRBD2
CASISGGAYEQYF
>TRBV6-1|TRBJ2-7|-
CASIEPGFTDEQYF
>TRBV6-5|TRBJ1-3|-
CASSYEVAGNTIYF
>TRBV20-1|TRBJ2-2|TRBD1
CSAGLGTGNTGELFF
>TRBV6-1|TRBJ1-5|-
CASRLGPMPQHF
>TRBV19|TRBJ1-5|TRBD1
CASSMYRGGQPQHF
>TRBV6-5|TRBJ2-5|-
CASSYLGEARETQYF
>TRBV11-2|TRBJ2-4|TRBD1
CASSNRGRQNIKYF
>TRBV6-2/TRBV6-3|TRBJ2-3|TRBD2
CASSYRDYPSTDTQYF
>TRBV10-3|TRBJ1-1|-
CAISDPKGRDTEAFF
>TRBV5-1|TRBJ1-1|-
CASGVLDTTEAFF
>TRBV6-1|TRBJ2-7|-
CASSEPGTWRYEQYF
>TRBV6-1|TRBJ2-7|-
CASTPSGRSYEQYF
>TRBV10-1|TRBJ2-5|-
CASSESNGSGETQYF
>TRBV4-1|TRBJ2-4|-
CASSNMGGSSKNIQYF